These 18 T cell receptor beta chains came from one sample sequenced in a study of T cells in Graves' hyperthyroidism and ophthalmopathy. TCR beta CDR3 regions were amplified from RNA transcripts. A first-round RT-PCR of the TCR CDR3 used the HTBI primer set. TCRdb redid the calling of the multiplex PCR reads with MiXCR, one entry per CDR3 protein. The table shows roughly 350,000 distinct CDR3 sequences, with roughly 13% occurring only once. Sequencing was performed on blood. The receptors stem from a woman aged 40 to 50 with Graves' ophthalmopathy.

This clonotype was seen at least ten times. J is TRBJ2-7 and V is TRBV9; D call uncertain. V was trimmed by 2 bases and J by 2 bases, leaving 8 bases between them. The length of the CDR3 is 13 residues. Germline lookup yields CDR1 SGDLS and CDR2 YYNGEE. The CDR3 nucleotides are TGTGCCAGCAGCGTCGGTCCGACCTACGAGCAGTACTTC. This encodes CASSVGPTYEQYF.

The chain has TRBV29-1 and TRBJ1-3; 9 bases fit TRBD1. The V gene end was trimmed by 7 bases and the J gene end by 2 bases; junction bases not matched to a gene: 6. This CDR3 has 14 residues. Per the germline V gene, CDR1 is SQVTM and CDR2 is ANQGSEA. The CDR3 DNA is TGCAGCGCCTCCAACAGGGGGCCTGGAAACACCATATATTTT. Its translation is CSASNRGPGNTIYF.

This clonotype is a singleton in its sample. This may come from a read error, since a much larger clone is one base off. The chain carries TRBV3-1 and TRBJ2-1, with no clear D. With 0 bases removed from V and 10 bases from J, the gap between germline ends came to 7 bases. CDR3 length: 12 amino acids. Germline CDR1 and CDR2: LGHDT and YNNKEL (reference sequence). CDR3 sequence (DNA): TGTGCCAGCAGCCAAGAAATAGAGGAGCAGTTCTTC. Its translation is CASSQEIEEQFF.

This clonotype has more than one count but fewer than ten. The CDR3 loop reads CSASPGTENTEAFF. The CDR3 DNA follows: TGCAGTGCTTCCCCAGGGACAGAGAACACTGAAGCTTTCTTT. The genes are TRBV20-1 and TRBJ1-1; 7 nucleotides agree with TRBD1. CDR1 and CDR2 (germline): DFQATT, SNEGSKA (reference sequence). The CDR3 is 14 amino acids. Trimming removed 5 bases from V and 1 base from J; junction bases left unmatched: 7.

This clonotype showed up many times. The chain employs TRBV24-1 and TRBJ2-5; D might be TRBD1 (6 bases). This CDR3 has 15 residues. In germline, CDR1 is KGHDR, CDR2 SFDVKD. Between the trimmed V and J ends, which lost 7 bases and 3 bases, there was a span of 17 bases. The CDR3 region has the DNA TGTGCCACCAGACCCAACCCAGGGGAAAAAGAGACCCAGTACTTC. It specifies CATRPNPGEKETQYF.

This clonotype has just a few counts. V and J are TRBV12-3 or TRBV12-4 and TRBJ2-2, with TRBD1 matching 7 bases. This CDR3 spans 17 amino acids. With 6 bases clipped from V and 5 bases from J, the junction kept 15 bases outside the gene matches. In DNA, the CDR3 is TGTGCCAGCAGCCGTAACACAGGGGCCCCGAGGACCGGGGAGCTGTTTTTT. It translates to CASSRNTGAPRTGELFF.

The chain is built from TRBV29-1 and TRBJ2-3, with 10 bases aligning to TRBD1. The V gene's germline CDR1 is SQVTM and CDR2 ANQGSEA. The ends lost 6 bases at V and 2 bases at J; junction bases unmatched: 2. CDR3 length: 13 amino acids. DNA of the CDR3: TGCAGCGTACGACAGGGGGCCACAGATACGCAGTATTTT. This encodes CSVRQGATDTQYF.

Written as DNA, the CDR3 is TGTGCCAGCAGCGTACAGGGGCTTCGAGGTGAAGCTTTCTTT. This codes for CASSVQGLRGEAFF. The chain recombines TRBV9 with TRBJ1-1; TRBD1 is a possible D gene (6 bases). V was shortened by 1 base and J by 7 bases, with 14 bases between the two germline ends. CDR3 length: 14 residues. The germline CDR1 and CDR2 sequences are SGDLS and YYNGEE.

This clonotype showed up many times. This chain's CDR3 is CASSEQMANSPLHF. The CDR3 DNA reads as TGTGCCAGCAGTGAACAGATGGCGAATTCACCCCTCCACTTT. V usage is TRBV6-1 and J usage is TRBJ1-6; D not certain. This CDR3 comprises 14 residues. The germline V gene has CDR1 MNHNS and CDR2 SASEGT. Trimming removed 2 bases from V and 7 bases from J, with 9 bases in between.

This clonotype was detected ten times or more. The chain recombines TRBV28 with TRBJ2-5; D ambiguous. Germline values: CDR1 MDHEN, CDR2 SYDVKM. Deletions cut 8 bases from V and 2 bases from J, with 12 bases between. The CDR3 loop spans 13 amino acids. CDR3 nucleotides: TGTGCCAGCCTGACGCGGAGACAAGAGACCCAGTACTTC. This sequence encodes CASLTRRQETQYF.

There are many counts of this clonotype. DNA of the CDR3: TGCGCCAGCAGCCCGGACTCCTTGTCACCCCTCCACTTT. It translates to CASSPDSLSPLHF. The gene calls are TRBV5-1 and TRBJ1-6; D is ambiguous. The CDR3 contains 13 residues. V was shortened by 4 bases and J by 10 bases, with 12 bases between the two germline ends. Germline V lookup: CDR1 SGHRS, CDR2 YFSETQ.

A remark on this clonotype: At one end, the junction sequence differs from germline, possibly due to a read error. The gene calls are TRBV4-2 and TRBJ2-1; D unclear. CDR3 length: 11 amino acids. The germline V gene has CDR1 LGHNA and CDR2 YNFKEQ. The CDR3 reads CVSSQSNEQFF. The CDR3 region has the DNA TGTGTCAGCAGCCAATCTAATGAGCAGTTCTTC.

The chain recombines TRBV7-2 with TRBJ2-6, with a weak D call TRBD1 (6 bases). CDR3 length equals 14 residues. The V end lost 10 bases, the J end lost 3 bases, and 13 bases lay between the germline ends. The germline gives CDR1 SGHTA, CDR2 FQGNSA. The CDR3 DNA reads TGTGCCATCACCCTAGGGGGTGGGGCCAACGTCCTGACTTTC. Translation: CAITLGGGANVLTF.

This clonotype was counted at least ten times. The chain couples TRBV29-1 to TRBJ1-2; unclear D gene. Trimming shortened V by 6 bases and J by 3 bases, and 11 bases separated the two germline ends. Germline V CDR1 and CDR2: SQVTM, ANQGSEA. This CDR3 comprises 12 residues. DNA for the CDR3: TGCAGCGTCCGGGCGTCGGACTATGGCTACACCTTC. Translated: CSVRASDYGYTF.

Many counts were recorded for this clonotype. The CDR3 here is CSASSRDRGFNQPQHF. CDR3 nucleotide sequence: TGCAGTGCTAGCTCTCGGGACAGGGGGTTCAATCAGCCCCAGCATTTT. The chain employs TRBV20-1 and TRBJ1-5, with 11 bases identical to TRBD1. From germline, CDR1 is DFQATT and CDR2 SNEGSKA (reference sequence). The CDR3 sequence is 16 residues long. Trimming removed 3 bases from V and 3 bases from J; junction bases left unmatched: 7.

The genes are TRBV2 and TRBJ2-1, with TRBD2 matching 13 bases. The length of the CDR3 is 16 residues. V shed 1 base and J 8 bases; nucleotides not matched to a gene: 5. CDR1 and CDR2 from the germline V gene are SNHLY and FYNNEI. CDR3 sequence (DNA): TGTGCCAGCAGTGAAGTGGGGACTAGCGGGAATCATGAGCAGTTCTTC. Translating gives CASSEVGTSGNHEQFF.

This clonotype has more than one count but fewer than ten. The chain employs TRBV7-8 and TRBJ1-5; D is uncertain. The CDR3 covers 15 residues. V lost 5 bases to trimming and J lost 3 bases, with 14 bases between them. Germline lookup yields CDR1 SGHVS and CDR2 FQNEAQ. The CDR3 coding sequence is TGTGCCAGCAGCCGTTCCCGCATCTCCAATCAGCCCCAGCATTTT. It encodes CASSRSRISNQPQHF.

This clonotype was seen ten or more times. CDR3 in amino acids: CASSYTGYEQYF. CDR3 in DNA: TGTGCCAGCAGTTATACCGGCTACGAGCAGTACTTC. The chain carries TRBV6-5 and TRBJ2-7; D call uncertain. Trimming left V 3 bases short and J 3 bases short, with 6 bases between. The CDR3 has 12 residues. The germline gives CDR1 MNHEY, CDR2 SVGAGI.